A selection of T cell receptor beta chains follows, all from one sample in a study of T cell responses to AZD1222 COVID-19 vaccine. Sequencing used immunoSEQ multiplex PCR; TCRdb keeps in-frame clones, though not all of them. Of under 170,000 clones in the sample, roughly 94% were seen once. The starting material was peripheral blood, obtained on day 0 of AZD1222 vaccination. Receptors originate from an adult in good health. The conserved cysteine and the conserved F or W are not part of the CDR3 here. Only some rows state a clone size, as once, few, many or a class for expanded clones.

V | size | CDR3
TRBV5-1 | NA | ASSLDAGELF
TRBV24-1 | once | ATSDLRVSYNEQF
TRBV6-5 | NA | ASTLSGTANEKLF
TRBV7-8 | NA | ASSSGQASTDTQY
TRBV19 | NA | ASSIVLRTEAF
TRBV6-2/TRBV6-3 | NA | ASSYSFGNTEAF
TRBV14 | NA | ASSQEGDKLAKNIQY
TRBV6-5 | NA | ASSYSGTGGNQPQH
TRBV4-1 | NA | ASSQVGQLARTDTQY
TRBV7-9 | NA | ASSLGVGQISH
TRBV4-1 | NA | ASSHLLREKFTDTQY
TRBV2 | NA | ASSEAGAAYGYT
TRBV27 | NA | ASSLRGSNQPQH
TRBV11-2 | NA | GSSMGYEQTQY
TRBV5-1 | NA | ASSLGVGGTDTQY
TRBV12-3/TRBV12-4 | NA | ASILQKAF
TRBV4-1 | NA | ASSHPRGSGSGNTIY
TRBV19 | once | ASRRDSGWSGYT
TRBV5-1 | NA | ASSSGTDYYGYT
TRBV3-1/TRBV3-2 | NA | ASSQGRDYGYT
TRBV7-9 | NA | ASSLDRATSQH
TRBV7-9 | NA | ASSLYGTGNSPLH
TRBV2 | NA | ASRVDRGNGYT
TRBV5-6 | NA | ASSLPGLAGNTGELF
TRBV5-4 | NA | ASSPNRGASPRTNGYT
TRBV4-3 | NA | ASSPGLTNTGELF